This T cell receptor beta chain is from a study of cytomegalovirus exposure and HLA in healthy donors. The germline V gene has CDR1 MDHEN and CDR2 SYDVKM. After removal of 6 bases from V and 3 bases from J, the junction contained 7 bases not matched to a gene. This CDR3 contains 16 residues. PCR primers comprised 60 Vbeta and 13 Jbeta primers. Some clones are missing from TCRdb's copy, which holds only in-frame ones; the method was immunoSEQ multiplex PCR. There are about 98,000 clones in the sample; roughly 70% occur only once, and roughly 2.5% lies in the top ten. A single count supports this clone.

The receptor was derived from a man aged 45-65 years in good health and CMV-seronegative. What was sequenced was PBMCs. The chain has TRBV28 and TRBJ2-1, with 11 bases lining up with TRBD2. The DNA of the CDR3 is TGTGCCAGCAGAACACGGACTAGCGGGCACTACAATGAGCAGTTCTTC. It is translated as CASRTRTSGHYNEQFF.